This T cell receptor beta chain was sequenced during a study of human T cells and chemical hapten exposure (dated by TCRdb to the early 2020s). About the study as a whole: For sensitization, 2% DPC in acetone was applied to a 2 cm by 2 cm area of upper inner arm skin. Patients additionally received weekly therapeutic DPC doses to the scalp throughout the approximately 22-week study period. Patch tests used Finn chambers with 0.01% DPC on the upper back, scored after 6 days by International Contact Dermatitis Research Group standards. The mostly female patient cohort included alopecia areata with under or over 50% scalp involvement, alopecia totalis and alopecia universalis. Libraries were combined into a pool for sequencing, and differences in TCR yield between samples came mainly from small differences in library volumes within the pool. This study followed changes in the peripheral blood TCR repertoire in vivo during primary and secondary sensitization of alopecia patients to the hapten diphenylcyclopropenone (DPC). Blood was sampled from patients pre-sensitization (week 0) and at 2, 6 and about 24 weeks after DPC sensitization. Blood for TCR sequencing was provided by twenty-nine alopecia patients at one to four time points (pre-sensitization, 2, 6 and 24 weeks). From each blood RNA sample, both TCR alpha and TCR beta chains were sequenced.

Libraries were built with RACE. TCRdb lists the instrument as NextSeq 500. During library preparation, unique molecular identifiers were attached to individual cDNA molecules so that TCRs could be counted quantitatively and reproducibly. On the authors' methods: The median number of TCRs per sample was around 96,000, ranging from about 23,224 to 690,600. V, J and CDR3 annotation of the TCR reads was carried out using the Decombinator software suite. For PS versus PT1 abundance plots, all samples were subsampled to the same number of TCRs (28,000). Expanded TCRs were defined as absent before sensitization and observed at least eight times at the 2-week time point. The public reads were run again by TCRdb, first through fastp at Q25 and then through MiXCR, and only productive beta chains were kept. Each CDR3 protein gets just one entry, which takes the most common genes and DNA from the rows behind it. Clone size and V and J calls follow TCRdb, not the original study. Present in this sample are about 37,000 distinct CDR3 sequences, 5.5% to 8% of which were seen just once. The top ten clones comprise roughly 9.2% of the sample.

What the time point label conveys for this sample: patch test 1, 2 weeks after DPC sensitization. Per the publication, the treatment or condition label means: therapeutic diphenylcyclopropenone sensitization with weekly scalp DPC. Total RNA was extracted from unfractionated whole blood that had been collected in Tempus Blood RNA tubes. Blood at each patch-test visit was drawn before the patch test was applied. Patients were eligible if aged 18 to 70, diagnosed with alopecia and judged suitable for DPC therapy, and pregnant patients were excluded. This clonotype was picked up many times. What this receptor recognizes is not known. There are no base qualities to consult, and no much larger clone falls within one base. Study-wide conclusions, independent of this receptor: Patch test score was positively correlated with the number of PT1 expanded TCRs, with significance at thresholds 8, 16 and 32 but not at 4. Compared with pre-sensitization or healthy control sets, expanded TCRs formed significantly more large CDR3 similarity clusters, which is consistent with antigen-driven responses. The number of TCRs above 1 in 1000 frequency did not change with DPC sensitization; there was no evidence of global repertoire structure alterations. After repeated subsampling, changes were observed in the strength of the expansion versus patch-test correlation and in the threshold at which the correlation became significant. Alopecia, a presumed autoimmune disease, was present in all patients, so the immune response of the patients might differ from that of healthy individuals.

The receptor was derived from a woman aged 25 to 39 with alopecia areata. Some clones in this sample may be carry-over from other donors' samples. The material was whole blood, obtained in connection with sensitization to the hapten diphenylcyclopropenone (DPC).

The DNA sequence is given as TGTGCCAGCAGCTTAGAATTCTCTGGTGCACTAAGAGGCTACGAGCAGTACTTC. This gives the protein CASSLEFSGALRGYEQYF. The chain is made from TRBV7-2 and TRBJ2-7, with no D gene named confidently. The cysteine opens and the phenylalanine closes a CDR3 of 18 amino acids. Only the CDR3 region is kept as DNA, spanning 54 bases read in frame from base 1. Relative to germline, V is 1 base shorter and J is 3 bases shorter, with 22 bases between their ends. As encoded in the germline V gene, CDR1 is SGHTA while CDR2 is FQGNSA.